This paragraph covers one T cell receptor beta chain sequence. This clonotype was observed a few times. Its antigen is unknown. No base quality information exists; no much larger clone differs at one position. The sample comes from a study of T-cell reconstitution after alpha-beta-depleted transplantation in children (dated by TCRdb to the mid-2010s). About the full investigation: Using TCR repertoire profiling, the study followed T-cell immune reconstitution in a quantitative way in children after TCRalphabeta/CD19-depleted allogeneic hematopoietic cell transplantation.

The library was generated by PCR. Sequencing took place on an Illumina HiSeq 2500. Molecular barcoding was employed in the preparation of TCR libraries, with unique molecular identifiers being used to normalize TCRbeta repertoire quantification. The raw public data were reprocessed by TCRdb itself: fastp quality trimming at Q25, MiXCR clonotype calling, in-frame beta chains only. Identical CDR3 proteins give one entry, which carries the most common genes and DNA. This sample lists 550,000 to 600,000 distinct CDR3 sequences; 20% to 25% were detected once. The top ten clones comprise 12% to 15% of the sample. Paper-wide results and their limitations: Over subsequent months, a decline in hyperexpanded clone frequencies was noted, and after one year, T-cell counts and TCRbeta diversity were mostly ascribed to newly produced T cells. Apparently early alphabetaT-cell count recovery about two months after transplant reportedly relied on only several hundred rapidly expanded clones derived from non-depleted graft cells. In some patients, high TCRbeta diversity at day 60 was attributed to recipient T cells and intrathymic progenitors that had survived conditioning.

The treatment or condition label on this specimen signifies: allogeneic hematopoietic cell transplantation with graft depleted of TCRalphabeta T cells and CD19 B cells. The children who served as transplant recipients had been given grafts of TCRalphabeta/CD19-depleted allogeneic hematopoietic cells. The sequencing used PBMCs, mostly from graft donor cells, collected 360 days after TCRalphabeta/CD19-depleted stem cell transplant. This sequence originates from a boy younger than two who had a stem cell transplant for acute myeloid leukemia, so the T cells may come from the graft donor.

Here is the DNA: TGTGCCAGCAGTCCCCGTCTCCTCCAGGCGTGGAATGAGCAGTTCTTC. Translated, this is CASSPRLLQAWNEQFF. The rearrangement combines TRBV6-5 with TRBJ2-1; too little of a D gene remains to name it. From cysteine to phenylalanine, the CDR3 is 16 amino acids long. Of the read, only the CDR3 DNA is kept; its 48 bases are in frame from base 1. V and J lose 5 bases and 7 bases, and a span of 21 bases separates them. CDR1 MNHEY and CDR2 SVGAGI were looked up in the germline V gene.